The rows below give T cell receptor beta chains drawn from one sample of a study of blood T cell repertoires in COVID-19. Only in-frame clones appear in the TCRdb table, and some are missing; sequencing was by immunoSEQ multiplex PCR. This sample carries approximately 400,000 clones, 88% of them seen once, and the ten largest clones take 1.2%. The sample consisted of PBMCs or T cells enriched from blood (not recorded which). These receptors were obtained from a woman between 18 and 30 years old who had recovered from COVID-19. CDR3s include the opening cysteine and the closing phenylalanine or tryptophan. D genes are given only for firm matches. Part of the rows lack a size; the others show once, few, many or a class for expanded clones.

.	.	TRBV10-1	TRBJ1-1	CASKDGGNTEAFF	TGCGCCAGCAAGGACGGGGGAAACACTGAAGCTTTCTTT
once	.	TRBV7-2	TRBJ1-1	CASSRRVDTEAFF	TGTGCCAGCAGTCGCAGGGTGGACACTGAAGCTTTCTTT
.	.	TRBV7-9	TRBJ2-7	CASRGDEQYF	TGTGCCAGCCGCGGTGACGAGCAGTACTTC
.	TRBD1	TRBV6-1	TRBJ2-1	CASSEMGTDYNEQFF	TGTGCCAGCAGTGAAATGGGGACAGATTACAATGAGCAGTTCTTC
.	.	TRBV28	TRBJ2-6	CASSLQTPSGANVLTF	TGTGCCAGCAGTTTACAAACTCCCTCTGGGGCCAACGTCCTGACTTTC
once	.	TRBV5-4	TRBJ2-3	CASSLDKRTDTQYF	TGTGCCAGCAGCTTAGATAAGAGGACAGATACGCAGTATTTT
.	.	TRBV6-5	TRBJ2-1	CASSYLTGYYRHEQFF	TGTGCCAGCAGTTACCTCACAGGGTATTATCGACATGAGCAGTTCTTC
.	.	TRBV7-3	TRBJ1-1	CASSFGDNTEAFF	TGTGCCAGCAGCTTCGGTGATAACACTGAAGCTTTCTTT
.	TRBD2	TRBV7-8	TRBJ2-1	CASSFHTPSGGKQFF	TGTGCCAGCAGCTTCCACACGCCTAGCGGGGGTAAGCAGTTCTTC
.	.	TRBV29-1	TRBJ2-1	CSVWGRMVNEQFF	TGCAGCGTTTGGGGGCGGATGGTCAATGAGCAGTTCTTC
.	.	TRBV19	TRBJ1-6	CASTRIPLGARNSPLHF	TGTGCCAGTACCCGAATCCCTCTGGGGGCGCGGAATTCACCCCTCCACTTT
.	.	TRBV5-5	TRBJ1-1	CASSLDSLNTEAFF	TGTGCCAGCAGCCTCGACAGCCTGAACACTGAAGCTTTCTTT
.	.	TRBV7-6	TRBJ2-3	CASSSLGADTQYF	TGTGCCAGCAGCTCCCTCGGGGCAGATACGCAGTATTTT
few	TRBD2	TRBV5-1	TRBJ2-7	CASSLDASGLYEQYF	TGCGCCAGCAGCTTGGACGCTAGCGGCCTCTACGAGCAGTACTTC
.	.	TRBV6-5	TRBJ2-5	CASSYSRLETQYF	TGTGCCAGCAGTTACTCTCGGTTGGAGACCCAGTACTTC
.	.	TRBV5-1	TRBJ1-2	CASSLGFGDTLNYGYTF	TGCGCCAGCAGCTTGGGTTTTGGGGACACCTTAAACTATGGCTACACCTTC
.	TRBD1	TRBV3-1/TRBV3-2	TRBJ1-6	CASSVGQGESPLHF	TGTGCCAGCTCAGTGGGACAGGGAGAATCACCCCTCCACTTT
.	.	TRBV27	TRBJ1-2	CASSLSPEANYGYTF	TGTGCCAGCAGTTTATCTCCAGAAGCTAACTATGGCTACACCTTC
.	TRBD1	TRBV2	TRBJ1-6	CARYNPAGQEESPLHF	TGTGCCAGATATAACCCCGCGGGACAGGAAGAATCACCCCTCCACTTT
.	TRBD2	TRBV20-1	TRBJ2-3	CSASFSSGGTRTSTDTQYF	TGCAGTGCTAGTTTCTCTAGCGGGGGAACCAGAACTAGCACAGATACGCAGTATTTT
once	TRBD1	TRBV29-1	TRBJ2-7	CSAQGQALGQYF	TGCAGCGCCCAGGGACAGGCTTTGGGGCAGTACTTC
.	.	TRBV18	TRBJ2-3	CASSPGAGTDTQYF	TGTGCCAGCTCACCGGGCGCTGGCACAGATACGCAGTATTTT
.	.	TRBV7-2	TRBJ2-7	CASSLAGRGYEQYF	TGTGCCAGCAGCTTAGCTGGCAGAGGGTACGAGCAGTACTTC
.	.	TRBV25-1	TRBJ1-2	CASTQGGGGNYGYTF	TGTGCCAGCACCCAAGGGGGGGGCGGTAACTATGGCTACACCTTC
.	TRBD1	TRBV30	TRBJ1-1	CAWRGAQGVIEAFF	TGTGCCTGGAGAGGTGCGCAGGGGGTCATTGAAGCTTTCTTT
.	.	TRBV5-4	TRBJ2-3	CASSTARGVKDTQYF	TGTGCCAGCAGCACCGCGCGAGGCGTCAAAGATACGCAGTATTTT
.	.	TRBV7-3	TRBJ2-3	CASSLTQVDTDTQYF	TGTGCCAGCAGCTTAACGCAGGTAGACACAGATACGCAGTATTTT
.	TRBD1	TRBV18	TRBJ1-5	CASSKMGQAFHSNQPQHF	TGTGCCAGCTCAAAGATGGGACAGGCCTTCCACAGCAATCAGCCCCAGCATTTT
.	TRBD1	TRBV28	TRBJ1-2	CASTGQHQSNYGYTF	TGTGCCAGCACGGGACAGCACCAATCTAACTATGGCTACACCTTC
.	TRBD2	TRBV5-5	TRBJ2-1	CASSSAAGGYNEQFF	TGTGCCAGCAGCTCGGCGGCGGGGGGTTACAATGAGCAGTTCTTC
few	TRBD2	TRBV6-4	TRBJ2-3	CASSNEASGTDTQYF	TGTGCCAGCAGCAACGAGGCTAGCGGAACAGATACGCAGTATTTT
.	.	TRBV21-1	TRBJ2-5	CASSKALAGEETQYF	TGTGCCAGCAGCAAAGCGCTGGCAGGGGAAGAGACCCAGTACTTC
few	TRBD1	TRBV11-3	TRBJ2-1	CASSGRTGLNNEQFF	TGTGCCAGCAGCGGCCGGACAGGCCTCAACAATGAGCAGTTCTTC